This TCR beta chain derives from a study of cytomegalovirus exposure and HLA in healthy donors. The CDR3 is made up of 13 amino acids. Germline V gives CDR1 SGHRS, CDR2 YFSETQ. TCRdb's copy holds only in-frame clones and misses some; the assay was immunoSEQ multiplex PCR. The profile shows some 77,000 clones, about 94% of them singletons. Study-wide points: Rarity characterized most TCR sequences, yet some public TCRs appeared in many donors. Reported performance of the classifier showed diagnosis of cytomegalovirus status with high specificity and sensitivity.

About this clone itself: Its antigen remains unknown. The junction differs from germline at one of its ends, possibly a read error.

V is TRBV5-1 and J is TRBJ2-7; tentatively, D is TRBD2 (6 bases). Sequencing was carried out using PBMCs. This TCR was recovered from a man aged 18 to 30 in good health and CMV-seropositive. The CDR3 sequence is CASRLEGTYEQYF. Written as DNA, the CDR3 is TGCGCCAGCAGGTTGGAGGGGACCTACGAGCAGTACTTC.